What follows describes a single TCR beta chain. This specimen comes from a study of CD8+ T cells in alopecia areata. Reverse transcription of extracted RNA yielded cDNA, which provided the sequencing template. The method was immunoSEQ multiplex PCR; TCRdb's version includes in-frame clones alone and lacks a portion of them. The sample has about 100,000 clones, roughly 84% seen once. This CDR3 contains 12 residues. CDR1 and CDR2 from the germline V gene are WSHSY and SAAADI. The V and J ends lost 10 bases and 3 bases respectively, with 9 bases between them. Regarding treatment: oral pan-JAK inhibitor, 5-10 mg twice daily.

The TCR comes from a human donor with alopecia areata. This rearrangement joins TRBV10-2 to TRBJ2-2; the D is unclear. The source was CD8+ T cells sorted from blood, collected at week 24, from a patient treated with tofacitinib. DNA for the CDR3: TGCGCCACTAGTGGGTACACCGGGGAGCTGTTTTTT. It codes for CATSGYTGELFF.